A single TCR beta chain is shown here with its context. This sample was taken from a study of T cell responses to AZD1222 COVID-19 vaccine. Germline assignment: CDR1 MNHEY and CDR2 SVGAGI. This CDR3 region has 16 residues. V was clipped by 2 bases and J by 1 base, with 14 bases between them. Repertoires were generated with immunoSEQ multiplex PCR, while TCRdb's copy carries only in-frame clones and drops some. The sample has fewer than 130,000 clones, roughly 85% seen once. The clonotype originates from an adult in good health. The specimen was peripheral blood, collected on day 0 of AZD1222 vaccination. This rearrangement joins TRBV6-5 to TRBJ1-1; D is undetermined. For the CDR3, the DNA is TGTGCCAGCAGTTACCCCGGCGATATGAGGAACACTGAAGCTTTCTTT. This translates into CASSYPGDMRNTEAFF.